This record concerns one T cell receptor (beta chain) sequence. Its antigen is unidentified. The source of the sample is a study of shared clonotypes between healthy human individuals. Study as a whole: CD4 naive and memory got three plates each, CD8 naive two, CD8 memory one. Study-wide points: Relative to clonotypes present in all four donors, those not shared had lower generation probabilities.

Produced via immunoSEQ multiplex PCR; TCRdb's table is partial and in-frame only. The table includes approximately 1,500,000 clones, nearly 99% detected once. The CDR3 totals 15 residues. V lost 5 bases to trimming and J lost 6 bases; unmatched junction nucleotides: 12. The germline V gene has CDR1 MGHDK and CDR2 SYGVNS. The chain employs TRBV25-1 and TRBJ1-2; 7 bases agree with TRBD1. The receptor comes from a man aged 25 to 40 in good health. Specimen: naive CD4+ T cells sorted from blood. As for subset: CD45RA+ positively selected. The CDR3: CASSLRWDSVDGYTF. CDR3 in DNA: TGTGCCAGCAGTTTAAGGTGGGACAGCGTGGATGGCTACACCTTC.